One sample yielded the 8 T cell receptor beta chains listed below, sequenced in a study of T cell responses to AZD1222 COVID-19 vaccine. Method: immunoSEQ multiplex PCR; TCRdb's copy keeps in-frame clones and lacks some. The data contain approximately 97,000 clones, around 87% of them singletons. The sample consisted of peripheral blood, taken on day 0 of AZD1222 vaccination. The receptors were gathered from an adult in good health.

The chain joins TRBV18 to TRBJ1-2; no definite D call. The germline V gene has CDR1 KGHSH and CDR2 LQKENI. CDR3 size: 14 residues. Trimming removed 3 bases from V and 1 base from J, with 9 bases in between. DNA for the CDR3: TGTGCCAGCTCACCGACGGGAAGTAACTATGGCTACACCTTC. Encoded protein: CASSPTGSNYGYTF.

In this sample, this clone turned up once. J is TRBJ1-3 and V is TRBV7-2; no definite D call. The germline V and J ends were trimmed by 1 base and 0 bases, with 13 bases remaining between them. CDR1 is SGHTA, CDR2 FQGNSA, per germline. The CDR3 loop spans 17 amino acids. The CDR3 nucleotides are TGTGCCAGCAGCTTAGGCCCACAGCTTACCTCTGGAAACACCATATATTTT. Translated: CASSLGPQLTSGNTIYF.

The CDR3 DNA is TGTGCCAGCAGTTTTGAGGACGTTGGGTACTTC. Its protein is CASSFEDVGYF. V usage is TRBV28 and J usage is TRBJ2-7; no reliable D call. Germline values: CDR1 MDHEN, CDR2 SYDVKM. V lost 3 bases to trimming and J lost 12 bases, with 12 bases between them. CDR3 length equals 11 residues.

The rearrangement uses TRBV6-2 or TRBV6-3 and TRBJ2-1; 11 bases are a match to TRBD2. From germline, CDR1 is MNHEY and CDR2 SVGEGT. The CDR3 contains 15 residues. J was trimmed by 8 bases and V by 2 bases; bases with no gene match: 5. CDR3: CASSYALAGVDEQFF. In DNA, the CDR3 is TGTGCCAGCAGTTACGCACTAGCGGGAGTGGATGAGCAGTTCTTC.

The chain combines TRBV27 with TRBJ1-1; TRBD1 matches 8 bases. Germline-derived CDR1 and CDR2 are MNHEY and SMNVEV (reference sequence). The CDR3 is 14 amino acids. V shed 5 bases and J 3 bases; nucleotides not matched to a gene: 5. CDR3 sequence: CASSPGGGYTEAFF. The DNA of the CDR3 is TGTGCCAGCAGTCCAGGGGGCGGGTACACTGAAGCTTTCTTT.

This rearrangement joins TRBV7-3 to TRBJ2-6; D could derive from TRBD1 or TRBD2 (5 bases each). The CDR3 is 15 residues long. The germline V gene encodes CDR1 SGHTA and CDR2 FQGTGA. Trimming took off 3 bases at V and 4 bases at J, with 10 bases between the two ends. DNA of the CDR3: TGTGCCAGCAGCTTTGGGGGATCGGGGGCCAACGTCCTGACTTTC. The encoded protein is CASSFGGSGANVLTF.

The chain employs TRBV14 and TRBJ2-7; 7 bases are a match to TRBD1. CDR3 length: 14 residues. The junction had 5 bases not matched to a gene; V was cut back by 5 bases and J by 1 base. Germline CDR1 is SGHDN and CDR2 is FVKESK. The CDR3 loop reads CASSYRGHSYEQYF. The CDR3 DNA sequence: TGTGCCAGCAGCTACAGGGGACATTCCTACGAGCAGTACTTC.

This clone showed up just a few times. The chain carries TRBV7-9 and TRBJ2-2, with D hard to call. Trimming cost V 3 bases and J 6 bases, with 17 bases left between them. Germline assignment: CDR1 SEHNR and CDR2 FQNEAQ (reference sequence). The CDR3 is 16 residues long. DNA for the CDR3: TGTGCCAGCAGCTTTTCACGCATGCTGAGTGCCGGGGAGCTGTTTTTT. The encoded protein is CASSFSRMLSAGELFF.